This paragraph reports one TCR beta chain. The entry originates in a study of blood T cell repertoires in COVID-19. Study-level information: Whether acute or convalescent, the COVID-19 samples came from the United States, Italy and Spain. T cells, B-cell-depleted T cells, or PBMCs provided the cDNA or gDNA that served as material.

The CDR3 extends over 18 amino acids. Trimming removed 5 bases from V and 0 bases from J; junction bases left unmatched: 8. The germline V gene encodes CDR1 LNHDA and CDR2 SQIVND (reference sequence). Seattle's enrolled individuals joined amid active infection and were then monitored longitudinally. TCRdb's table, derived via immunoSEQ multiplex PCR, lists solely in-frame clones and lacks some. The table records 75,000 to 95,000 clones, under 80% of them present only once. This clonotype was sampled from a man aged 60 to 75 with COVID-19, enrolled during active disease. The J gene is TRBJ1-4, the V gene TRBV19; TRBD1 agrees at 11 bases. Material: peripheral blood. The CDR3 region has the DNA TGTGCCAGTAGTCCCTCGGGACAGGGGGTTGCAACTAATGAAAAACTGTTTTTT. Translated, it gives CASSPSGQGVATNEKLFF. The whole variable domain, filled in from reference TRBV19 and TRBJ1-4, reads DGGITQSPKYLFRKEGQNVTLSCEQNLNHDAMYWYRQDPGQGLRLIYYSQIVNDFQKGDIAEGYSVSREKKESFPLTVTSAQKNPTAFYLCASSPSGQGVATNEKLFFGSGTQLSVL.